This T cell receptor beta chain derives from a study of blood T cell repertoires in COVID-19. This CDR3 has 16 residues. With 4 bases clipped from V and 5 bases from J, the junction kept 9 bases outside the gene matches. CDR1 and CDR2 (germline): SGHNT, YYREEE (reference sequence). Some clones are missing from TCRdb's copy, which holds only in-frame ones; the method was immunoSEQ multiplex PCR. The table records 9,000 to 15,000 clones, about 71% of them present only once. Sequencing used peripheral blood. The chain has TRBV5-4 and TRBJ2-5; 12 positions match TRBD2. This sequence originates from a man aged 55 to 70 with COVID-19, enrolled during active disease. Here the CDR3 DNA reads TGTGCCAGCAGCCCGAGACTAGCGGGAGTATCGGAGACCCAGTACTTC. Translated, it gives CASSPRLAGVSETQYF.